The rows below give T cell receptor beta chains drawn from one sample of a study of T cell responses to AZD1222 COVID-19 vaccine. Here immunoSEQ multiplex PCR was the method, and the copy in TCRdb shows in-frame clones only, minus some. The sample carries around 110,000 clones, over 75% recorded once. Material: peripheral blood, obtained on day 0 of MenACWY control vaccination. All receptors come from an adult in good health. CDR3s leave out the opening cysteine and the closing phenylalanine or tryptophan. D genes are given only for firm matches.

TRBJ1-1,TRBV18,TRBD1,ASSPMGQGAVTEAF
TRBJ1-1,TRBV4-3,-,ASSQGSGMHTEAF
TRBJ2-1,TRBV6-1,TRBD2,ASSELLPLGGTNNEQF
TRBJ1-4,TRBV28,-,ASSFSGANEKLF
TRBJ2-6,TRBV2,TRBD2,ASSREGPYSGANVLT
TRBJ2-7,TRBV18,-,ASSPQSGGEQY
TRBJ1-6,TRBV7-9,-,ASSLAGLENSPLH
TRBJ1-1,TRBV19,-,ASSIVGGVDTEAF
TRBJ1-1,TRBV7-8,-,ASSLDRRYTEAF
TRBJ1-4,TRBV28,-,ASSLKGVVKLF
TRBJ2-2,TRBV27,-,ASSLRYAGGGGSDNTGELF
TRBJ2-3,TRBV28,TRBD2,ASSLSVGGFDTQY
TRBJ2-5,TRBV28,-,ASSRRQAGPETQY
TRBJ1-1,TRBV4-3,-,ASSQDRVGNTEAF
TRBJ1-2,TRBV27,-,ASSSPGLSYGYT
TRBJ1-2,TRBV5-4,TRBD1,ASSDTGEYGYT
TRBJ1-3,TRBV10-2,-,ASSPGRGAGNTIY
TRBJ2-6,TRBV24-1,-,ATSERSPGANVLT
TRBJ1-3,TRBV7-8,-,ASSFGSGNTIY
TRBJ1-2,TRBV4-2,-,ASSQRGVYGYT
TRBJ1-1,TRBV9,TRBD1,ASSADGQGDTEAF
TRBJ1-4,TRBV30,TRBD1,AWSSQRGQGLREKLF
TRBJ1-2,TRBV7-2,-,ASSTGGVNYGYT
TRBJ2-7,TRBV18,TRBD2,ASSPGLAGGNHEQY
TRBJ2-7,TRBV27,TRBD1,ARRHPQRTGNEQY
TRBJ1-1,TRBV28,TRBD1,ASSLGATGTTEAF
TRBJ2-5,TRBV6-6,-,ASKVTVTAQETQY
TRBJ2-7,TRBV19,-,ANRVLEY
TRBJ1-4,TRBV28,-,ASSNGGLANEKLF
TRBJ1-4,TRBV6-6,-,ASRGGTSEEKLF
TRBJ1-5,TRBV28,-,ASSNPNQPQH
TRBJ1-1,TRBV28,-,ARPRAKTEAF
TRBJ2-3,TRBV5-4,TRBD1,ASSLGGQGALSTDTQY
TRBJ2-7,TRBV9,-,ASSVGGARNEQY
TRBJ1-2,TRBV5-1,-,ASSSAPDRRRGYT
TRBJ2-1,TRBV20-1,TRBD2,SASLASGGHEQF
TRBJ1-6,TRBV27,-,ASSYSYNSPLH
TRBJ1-2,TRBV12-3/TRBV12-4,TRBD1,ASRTRGDYGYT
TRBJ2-5,TRBV18,-,ASSDRQETQY
TRBJ2-2,TRBV7-9,-,ASSPITWAGELF
TRBJ1-4,TRBV5-4,TRBD1,ASSSDRGHEKLF
TRBJ2-2,TRBV29-1,-,SAHGTAGGTGELF
TRBJ1-6,TRBV5-6,TRBD1,ASNPGQGGNSPLH
TRBJ1-1,TRBV27,-,ASSSLRANTEAF
TRBJ2-5,TRBV2,-,ASTPEVETQY
TRBJ2-1,TRBV11-2,-,ASSSVSVGRF
TRBJ2-7,TRBV3-1/TRBV3-2,TRBD1,ASSRPRPGQGSYEQY
TRBJ2-7,TRBV5-8,TRBD1,ASSLGTGLVYEQY
TRBJ1-3,TRBV11-1,-,ASSISSPGGTTIY
TRBJ2-3,TRBV18,-,ASSPVPGTKSTDTQY
TRBJ2-5,TRBV5-4,-,ASSPGFQETQY
TRBJ1-6,TRBV12-2,-,ASRLALCDRNSPLH